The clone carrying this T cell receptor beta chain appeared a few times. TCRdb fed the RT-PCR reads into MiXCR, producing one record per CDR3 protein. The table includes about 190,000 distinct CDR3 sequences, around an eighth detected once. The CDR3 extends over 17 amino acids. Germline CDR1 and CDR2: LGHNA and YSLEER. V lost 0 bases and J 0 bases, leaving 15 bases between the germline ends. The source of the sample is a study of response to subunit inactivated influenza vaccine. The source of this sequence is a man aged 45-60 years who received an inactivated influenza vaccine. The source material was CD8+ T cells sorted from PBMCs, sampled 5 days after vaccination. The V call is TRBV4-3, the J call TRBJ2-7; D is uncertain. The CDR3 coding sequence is TGCGCCAGCAGCCAAGAATCTCGCGGTTTAAGCTCCTACGAGCAGTACTTC. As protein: CASSQESRGLSSYEQYF.